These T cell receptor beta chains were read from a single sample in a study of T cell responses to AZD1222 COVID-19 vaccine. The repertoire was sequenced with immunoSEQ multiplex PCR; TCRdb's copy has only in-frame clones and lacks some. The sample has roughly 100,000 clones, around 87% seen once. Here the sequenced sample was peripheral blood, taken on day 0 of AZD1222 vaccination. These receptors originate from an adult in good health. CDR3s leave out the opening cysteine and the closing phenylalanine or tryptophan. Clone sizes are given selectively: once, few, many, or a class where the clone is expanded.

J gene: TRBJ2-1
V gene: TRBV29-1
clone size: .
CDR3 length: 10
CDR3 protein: SVEGLLNEQF

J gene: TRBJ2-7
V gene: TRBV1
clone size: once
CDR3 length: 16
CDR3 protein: TSSQEGGLAEISYEQY

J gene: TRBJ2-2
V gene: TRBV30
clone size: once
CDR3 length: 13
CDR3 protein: AWEGGDRVVGELF

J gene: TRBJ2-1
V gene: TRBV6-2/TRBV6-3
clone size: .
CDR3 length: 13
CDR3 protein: ASSRTGERYNEQF

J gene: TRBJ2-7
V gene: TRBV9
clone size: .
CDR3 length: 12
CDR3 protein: ASSVGGTDYEQY

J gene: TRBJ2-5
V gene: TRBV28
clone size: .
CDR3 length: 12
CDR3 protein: ASSSPGTLETQY

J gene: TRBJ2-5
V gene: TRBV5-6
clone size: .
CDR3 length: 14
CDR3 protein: ASSFPGTGGQETQY

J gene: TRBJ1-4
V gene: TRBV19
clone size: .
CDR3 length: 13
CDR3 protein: ASSIIWGGNEKLF

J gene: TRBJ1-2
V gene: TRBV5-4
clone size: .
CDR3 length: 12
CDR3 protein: ASSLAGGGGGYT

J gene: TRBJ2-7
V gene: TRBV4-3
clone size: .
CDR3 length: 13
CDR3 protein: ASSQDLIASGEQY

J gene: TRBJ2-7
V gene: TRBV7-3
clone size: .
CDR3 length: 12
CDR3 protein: ASSRPGTGGEQY

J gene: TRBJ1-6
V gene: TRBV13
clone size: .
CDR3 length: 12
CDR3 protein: ASSLGPQNSPLH

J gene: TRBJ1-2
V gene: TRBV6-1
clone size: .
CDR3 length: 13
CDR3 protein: ASSESPGSFYGYT

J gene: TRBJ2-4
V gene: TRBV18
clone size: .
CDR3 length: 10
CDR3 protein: ASSPQGSIQY

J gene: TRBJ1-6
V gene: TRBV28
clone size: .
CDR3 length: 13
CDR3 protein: ASSQGRSYNSPLH

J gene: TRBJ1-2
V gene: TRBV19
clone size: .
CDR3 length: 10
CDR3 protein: ASSMNTYGYT

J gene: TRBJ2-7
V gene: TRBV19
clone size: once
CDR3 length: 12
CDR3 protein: ASSMGGASYEQY

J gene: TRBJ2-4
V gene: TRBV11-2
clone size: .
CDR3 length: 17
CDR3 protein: ASSLATGTGQLAKNIQY

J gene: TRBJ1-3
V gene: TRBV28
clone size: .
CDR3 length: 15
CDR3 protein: ASSWQGGLNSGNTIY

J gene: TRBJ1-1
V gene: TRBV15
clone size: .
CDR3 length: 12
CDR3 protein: ATSRSGGGTEAF

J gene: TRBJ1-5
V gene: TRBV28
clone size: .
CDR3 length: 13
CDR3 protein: ASSQGGGRGQPQH

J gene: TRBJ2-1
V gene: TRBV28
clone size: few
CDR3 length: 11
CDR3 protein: ASRRWRNNEQF

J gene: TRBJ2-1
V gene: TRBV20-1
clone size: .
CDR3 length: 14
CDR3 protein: SASPPDRVGYNEQF

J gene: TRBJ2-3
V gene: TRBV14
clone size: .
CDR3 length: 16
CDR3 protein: ASSPRLTSGGITDTQY

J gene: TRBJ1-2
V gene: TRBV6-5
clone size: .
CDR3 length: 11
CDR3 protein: ASERKSGTGYT

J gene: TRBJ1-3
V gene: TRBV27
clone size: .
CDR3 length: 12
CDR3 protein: ASSLKSSGNTIY

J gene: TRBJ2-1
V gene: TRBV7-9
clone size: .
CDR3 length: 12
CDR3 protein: ASSSRTSGDMMF

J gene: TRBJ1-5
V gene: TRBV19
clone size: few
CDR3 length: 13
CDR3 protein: ASSPPRQGIQPQH

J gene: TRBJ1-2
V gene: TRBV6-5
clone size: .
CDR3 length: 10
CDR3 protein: ASTGLNYGYT

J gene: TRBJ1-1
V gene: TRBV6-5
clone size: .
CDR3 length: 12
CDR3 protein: ASTTDSMNTEAF

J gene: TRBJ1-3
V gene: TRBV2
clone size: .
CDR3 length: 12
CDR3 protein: ASTNRPSGNTIY

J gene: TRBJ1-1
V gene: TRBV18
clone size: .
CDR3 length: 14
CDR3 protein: ASSPPLGTGGTEAF

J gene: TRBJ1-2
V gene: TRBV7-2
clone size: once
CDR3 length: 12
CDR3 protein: ASTEPGTGYGYT

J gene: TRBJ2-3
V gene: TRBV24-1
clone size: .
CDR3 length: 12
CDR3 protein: ATSEEGATDTQY

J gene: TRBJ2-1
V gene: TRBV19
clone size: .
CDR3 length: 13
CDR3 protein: ASSTRGPPYNEQF

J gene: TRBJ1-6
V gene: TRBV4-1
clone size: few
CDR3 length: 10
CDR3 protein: ASSLMNSPLH

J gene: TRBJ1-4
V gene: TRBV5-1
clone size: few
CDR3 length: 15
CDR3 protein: ASSLDIGAATNEKLF

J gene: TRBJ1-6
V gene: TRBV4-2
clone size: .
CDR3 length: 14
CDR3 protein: ASSQVRDTDNSPLH

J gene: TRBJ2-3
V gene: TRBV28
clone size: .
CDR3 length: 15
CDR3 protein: ASLPRGIGSGVDTQY

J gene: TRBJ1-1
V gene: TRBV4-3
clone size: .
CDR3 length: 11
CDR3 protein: ASSQEGWTEAF

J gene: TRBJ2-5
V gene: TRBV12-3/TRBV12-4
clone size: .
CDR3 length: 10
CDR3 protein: ASSRYQETQY

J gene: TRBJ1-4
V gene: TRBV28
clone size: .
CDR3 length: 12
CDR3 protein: ASSLRWVGEKLF

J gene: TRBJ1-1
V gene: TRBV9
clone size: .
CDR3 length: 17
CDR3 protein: ASSVAHVGPGTENTEAF

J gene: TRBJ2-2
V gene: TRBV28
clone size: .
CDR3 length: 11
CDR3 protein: ASLGPNTGELF

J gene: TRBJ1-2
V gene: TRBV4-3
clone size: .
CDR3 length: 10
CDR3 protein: ASSQGVYGYT

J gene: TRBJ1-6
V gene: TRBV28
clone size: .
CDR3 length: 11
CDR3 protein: ASSPEYNSPLH

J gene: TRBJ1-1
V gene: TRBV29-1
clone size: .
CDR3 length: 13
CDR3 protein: SVSSPRTVNTEAF

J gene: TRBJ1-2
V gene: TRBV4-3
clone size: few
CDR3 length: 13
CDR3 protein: ASSQVPGQTYGYT

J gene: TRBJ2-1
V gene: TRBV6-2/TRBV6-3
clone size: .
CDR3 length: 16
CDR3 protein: ASSAASRGRPSYNEQF

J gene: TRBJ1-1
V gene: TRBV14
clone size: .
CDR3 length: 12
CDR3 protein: ASSLLYKGVEAF

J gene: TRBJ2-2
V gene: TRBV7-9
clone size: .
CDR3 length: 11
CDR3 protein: ASSLRGTGELF

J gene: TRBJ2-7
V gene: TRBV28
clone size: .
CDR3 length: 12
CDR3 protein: ASSLVGRPYEQY

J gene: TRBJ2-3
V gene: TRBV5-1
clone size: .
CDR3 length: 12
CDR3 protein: ASRQEWGTDTQY

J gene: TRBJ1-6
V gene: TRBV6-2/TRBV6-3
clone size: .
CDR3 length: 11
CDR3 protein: ASSYGRNSPLH

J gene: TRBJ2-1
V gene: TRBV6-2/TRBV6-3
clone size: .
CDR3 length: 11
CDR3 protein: ASSQRPIAGQF

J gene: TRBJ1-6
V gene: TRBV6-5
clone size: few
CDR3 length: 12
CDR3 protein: ASIPGQPNSPLH

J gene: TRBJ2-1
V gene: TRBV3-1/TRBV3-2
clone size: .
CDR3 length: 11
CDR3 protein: ASSLGFWDEQF

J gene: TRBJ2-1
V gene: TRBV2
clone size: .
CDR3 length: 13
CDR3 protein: ASSQLQGAGNEQF

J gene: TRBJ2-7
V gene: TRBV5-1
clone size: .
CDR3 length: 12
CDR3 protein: ASSPEGQGGWQY